A selection of T cell receptor beta chains follows, all from one sample in a study of T cell responses to AZD1222 COVID-19 vaccine. Assay used: immunoSEQ multiplex PCR; TCRdb lists only in-frame clones, some missing. Among some 120,000 clones listed, roughly nine tenths were seen once. The sequencing used peripheral blood, collected on day 0 of AZD1222 vaccination. Receptor source: an adult in good health. Both conserved end residues are part of each CDR3. The D gene is left open where the match is weak. A clone size is listed for some rows: how often the clone was seen (once, few, many), or a class if it is expanded.

>13|.|TRBJ2-7|.|TRBV6-1
TGTGCCAGCAGTGAAGCAAGAGCCTACGAGCAGTACTTC
CASSEARAYEQYF
>13|.|TRBJ2-7|.|TRBV5-6
TGTGCCAGCAGCCCAAGGGCCTCCTACGAGCAGTACTTC
CASSPRASYEQYF
>16|.|TRBJ2-6|.|TRBV5-5
TGTGCCAGCAGCCCTCCCTTGGTCTCTGGGGCCAACGTCCTGACTTTC
CASSPPLVSGANVLTF
>16|.|TRBJ1-6|.|TRBV4-1
TGCGCCAGCAGCCAACAGACAGGTTTATTCAGTTCACCCCTCCACTTT
CASSQQTGLFSSPLHF
>14|.|TRBJ1-1|.|TRBV29-1
TGCAGCGTTGAAGATACGGGGGTGGTCTCTGAAGCTTTCTTT
CSVEDTGVVSEAFF
>12|.|TRBJ2-7|few|TRBV5-4
TGTGCCAGCAGCTTGAAGGGGTACGAGCAGTACTTC
CASSLKGYEQYF
>15|TRBD2|TRBJ2-7|.|TRBV18
TGTGCCAGCTCACCACCAGCGGGAGGGGGCCACGAGCAGTACTTC
CASSPPAGGGHEQYF
>16|TRBD1|TRBJ1-1|.|TRBV6-6
TGTGCCAGCAGGAAAGGGACAGGGGCCCCGGGCACTGAAGCTTTCTTT
CASRKGTGAPGTEAFF
>14|TRBD1|TRBJ1-2|.|TRBV7-8
TGTGCCAGCAGCCCGAGGGACAGAGCCTATGGCTACACCTTC
CASSPRDRAYGYTF
>16|.|TRBJ1-1|.|TRBV28
TGTGCCAGCAGTGTCTCCCGTAGGAGGATGAACACTGAAGCTTTCTTT
CASSVSRRRMNTEAFF
>12|.|TRBJ1-2|.|TRBV24-1
TGTGCCACCAGTGGCTCCGGTTATGGCTACACCTTC
CATSGSGYGYTF
>15|.|TRBJ2-1|.|TRBV2
TGTGCCAGCAGTGAAGAGCGGAGCTCCTACAATGAGCAGTTCTTC
CASSEERSSYNEQFF
>17|.|TRBJ1-2|.|TRBV2
TGTGCCAGCATTTCCCCGGGGGCGCTGATGGAGTACTATGGCTACACCTTC
CASISPGALMEYYGYTF
>17|TRBD2|TRBJ2-3|.|TRBV5-4
TGTGCCAGCAGCCCGGGGACTAGCCGCGTCATCACAGATACGCAGTATTTT
CASSPGTSRVITDTQYF
>11|.|TRBJ1-1|.|TRBV6-2/TRBV6-3
TGTGCCAGCAGTTTGGGTACTGAAGCTTTCTTT
CASSLGTEAFF
>14|.|TRBJ2-2|once|TRBV27
TGTGCCAGCAGTTCCCGTAGTGGGACCGGGGAGCTGTTTTTT
CASSSRSGTGELFF
>16|TRBD1|TRBJ1-5|.|TRBV24-1
TGTGCCACCAGTGATTTCCGACAGGGTGGGAATCAGCCCCAGCATTTT
CATSDFRQGGNQPQHF
>16|.|TRBJ1-4|once|TRBV4-1
TGCGCCAGCAGCCAAGACCCAGGGACCTTAAATGAAAAACTGTTTTTT
CASSQDPGTLNEKLFF
>13|TRBD1|TRBJ1-2|.|TRBV5-1
TGCGCCAGCAGCCAGAAAAACAGGGGCGGGAACACCTTC
CASSQKNRGGNTF
>14|.|TRBJ2-5|.|TRBV28
TGTGCCAGCAGTTTACAGGGGTCCCAAGAGACCCAGTACTTC
CASSLQGSQETQYF
>13|.|TRBJ2-3|.|TRBV12-3/TRBV12-4
TGTGCCAGCAGTTTAGGTACAGGGAAGGGGCAGTATTTT
CASSLGTGKGQYF
>15|.|TRBJ1-2|.|TRBV21-1
TGTGCCAGCAGCAAAGAGTCGCAGGGTTTGAGCGGCTACACCTTC
CASSKESQGLSGYTF
>13|.|TRBJ2-1|.|TRBV19
TGTGCCAGTAGTAAGGGGGGTGTTAGTGAGCAGTTCTTC
CASSKGGVSEQFF
>18|.|TRBJ1-6|.|TRBV24-1
TGTGCCACCAGTGATTACCGGGACTCGCCCCCCCGGCATTCACCCCTCCACTTT
CATSDYRDSPPRHSPLHF
>13|.|TRBJ2-1|.|TRBV24-1
TGTGCCACCAGTGATTTGCAGTTCGGAGAGCAGTTCTTC
CATSDLQFGEQFF
>14|.|TRBJ2-7|.|TRBV5-5
TGTGCCAGCAGCCTCCGGTGGGGCAGCTACGAGCAGTACTTC
CASSLRWGSYEQYF
>15|.|TRBJ1-5|.|TRBV5-6
TGTGCCAGCAGCTTAGGGCAGGGAGGCAACCAGCCCCAGCATTTT
CASSLGQGGNQPQHF
>13|TRBD1|TRBJ2-1|.|TRBV12-3/TRBV12-4
TGTGCCAGCAGTTTAACAGGGGGCAGTGAGCAGTTCTTC
CASSLTGGSEQFF
>14|.|TRBJ2-7|.|TRBV19
TGTGCCAGTAATCGTCGGGGGACCCCCAACGAGCAGTACTTC
CASNRRGTPNEQYF
>15|.|TRBJ2-5|.|TRBV5-1
TGCGCCAGCAGCCAAGCGGGCCAAAGTTATGAGACCCAGTACTTC
CASSQAGQSYETQYF
>12|TRBD1|TRBJ1-2|.|TRBV7-8
TGTGCCAGCAGCTGGGCGGACAGGGGCTACACCTTC
CASSWADRGYTF
>19|TRBD1|TRBJ1-3|.|TRBV5-5
TGTGCCAGCAGCTTGGTTTCAGGGGGACTTGCTACACTTAGAAACACCATATATTTT
CASSLVSGGLATLRNTIYF
>14|TRBD2|TRBJ2-1|.|TRBV28
TGTGCCAGCGAGACTAGCGGGGACGACAATGAGCAGTTCTTC
CASETSGDDNEQFF
>14|.|TRBJ1-3|once|TRBV5-1
TGCGCCAGCAGCCCTCAGGGCTCTGGAAACACCATATATTTT
CASSPQGSGNTIYF
>13|.|TRBJ1-5|.|TRBV30
TGTGCCTGGAGTTCATGGCAGGGTGAGCCCCAGCATTTT
CAWSSWQGEPQHF
>15|.|TRBJ1-2|.|TRBV5-4
TGTGCCAGCAGCCCCGGGCACCGCCAGGCCTATGGCTACACCTTC
CASSPGHRQAYGYTF
>17|TRBD1|TRBJ1-1|.|TRBV18
TGTGCCAGCTCACCTAACAGGGGAACCCTCAGGGGCACTGAAGCTTTCTTT
CASSPNRGTLRGTEAFF
>13|.|TRBJ2-5|.|TRBV30
TGTGCCTGGACCCTCTTCAGGGGCGAGACCCAGTACTTC
CAWTLFRGETQYF
>17|.|TRBJ2-6|.|TRBV5-1
TGCGCCAGCAGCTCCGGGACGGTTAGCTCTGGGGCCAACGTCCTGACTTTC
CASSSGTVSSGANVLTF
>12|TRBD2|TRBJ2-5|.|TRBV3-1/TRBV3-2
TGTGCCAGCAGCCCTAGCGGGGAGACCCAGTACTTC
CASSPSGETQYF
>17|TRBD1|TRBJ1-2|.|TRBV18
TGTGCCAGCTCACCACAACCCGACCAACAGGGGGCTTATGGCTACACCTTC
CASSPQPDQQGAYGYTF
>16|.|TRBJ2-6|.|TRBV9
TGTGCCAGCAGCCTCGGGACGATATCTGGGGCCAACGTCCTGACTTTC
CASSLGTISGANVLTF
>15|TRBD2|TRBJ2-7|.|TRBV3-1/TRBV3-2
TGTGCCAGCAGCCAGGGGGGACTACTCTCCTACGAGCAGTACTTC
CASSQGGLLSYEQYF
>16|TRBD2|TRBJ2-3|.|TRBV13
TGTGCCAGCAGCTTACGACTAGCGGGAGGATCAGATACGCAGTATTTT
CASSLRLAGGSDTQYF
>15|TRBD1|TRBJ2-1|.|TRBV10-3
TGTGCCATCAGCGCCGGGACAGGAGCCTACAATGAGCAGTTCTTC
CAISAGTGAYNEQFF
>14|.|TRBJ1-2|.|TRBV28
TGTGCCAGCAGTCTGGGTCGGGGGGAGAGTGGCTACACCTTC
CASSLGRGESGYTF
>16|TRBD1|TRBJ1-5|.|TRBV7-2
TGTGCCAGCAGCTTAGATGACAGGGGGAGCAATCAGCCCCAGCATTTT
CASSLDDRGSNQPQHF
>11|.|TRBJ1-1|.|TRBV6-5
TGTGCCAGCAGTTACTCAGGGGAAGCTTTCTTT
CASSYSGEAFF
>13|.|TRBJ1-2|.|TRBV5-1
TGCGCCAGCAGTTTGGAGGGTCTGGGAGGCTACACCTTC
CASSLEGLGGYTF
>14|.|TRBJ1-5|.|TRBV19
TGTGCCAGTAGTAGCGGGGTTCCCAATCAGCCCCAGCATTTT
CASSSGVPNQPQHF
>11|.|TRBJ1-4|.|TRBV19
TGTGCCAGTCATGAGAATGAAAAACTGTTTTTT
CASHENEKLFF
>15|.|TRBJ2-7|.|TRBV10-2
TGCGCCAGCAGTGCCTTGGGAGCGCGGTCCTACGAGCAGTACTTC
CASSALGARSYEQYF
>18|.|TRBJ1-3|.|TRBV11-2
TGTGCCAGCAGCTCAGCGTTCGGGTTAAGCCGCTCTGGAAACACCATATATTTT
CASSSAFGLSRSGNTIYF
>15|TRBD1|TRBJ1-2|few|TRBV27
TGTGCCAGCAGGTCCGGGACAGGGGGCGTTAATGGCTACACCTTC
CASRSGTGGVNGYTF
>11|.|TRBJ2-3|.|TRBV29-1
TGCAGCGTTCGTCCGACAGATACGCAGTATTTT
CSVRPTDTQYF